A single sample is the source of the 16 T cell receptor beta chains below, sequenced in a study of CD8 T cells in Susac syndrome. With random hexamers, roughly 0.45 to 1 ug RNA was reverse transcribed. TCRdb reprocessed the immunoSEQ multiplex PCR reads via MiXCR and lists one record per CDR3 protein. The top ten hold 0.082% of the sample, which has approximately 200,000 distinct CDR3 sequences, just under 95% seen once. What was sequenced was CD4+ T cells from PBMCs. These TCRs come from a human donor with multiple sclerosis.

The rearrangement joins TRBV6-6 to TRBJ2-7; D ambiguous. V was shortened by 3 bases and J by 2 bases, with 8 bases between the two germline ends. CDR3 length equals 13 residues. Per the germline V gene, CDR1 is MNHNY and CDR2 is SVGAGI (reference sequence). The CDR3 nucleotides read TGTGCCAGCAGTTATCGGGCCCCCTACGAGCAGTACGTC. Residues: CASSYRAPYEQYV.

This clonotype was seen a single time. The rearrangement uses TRBV25-1 and TRBJ1-1, with D hard to call. Trimming took 2 bases from V and 1 from J, leaving 14 bases between them. This CDR3 is 16 amino acids long. CDR1 is MGHDK, CDR2 SYGVNS, per germline. CDR3 DNA sequence: TGTGCCAGCAGTGAAATGGGCAGTCCTTCGAACACTGAAGCTTTCTTT. As protein: CASSEMGSPSNTEAFF.

V gene TRBV13 combines with J gene TRBJ1-1; 10 nucleotides line up with TRBD1. Unmatched junction bases numbered 17, after V lost 5 bases and J lost 11 bases. Germline V lookup: CDR1 PRHDT, CDR2 FYEKMQ (reference sequence). The CDR3 has 16 residues. The CDR3 region has the DNA TGTGCCAGCAGCCCGACTAGTAGGGGACAGGGGAAATGGGCTTTCTTT. Protein: CASSPTSRGQGKWAFF.

The genes are TRBV5-4 and TRBJ1-2; tentative D call: TRBD1 (5 bases). From germline, CDR1 is SGHNT and CDR2 YYREEE (reference sequence). The CDR3 covers 14 residues. V was clipped by 2 bases and J by 7 bases, with 15 bases between them. This CDR3 is CASSLQRPRGGYTF. The CDR3, as DNA: TGTGCCAGCAGCTTACAGCGCCCGAGGGGTGGCTACACCTTC. Full variable domain (missing parts from reference TRBV5-4 and TRBJ1-2): ETGVTQSPTHLIKTRGQQVTLRCSSQSGHNTVSWYQQALGQGPQFIFQYYREEENGRGNFPPRFSGLQFPNYSSELNVNALELDDSALYLCASSLQRPRGGYTFGSGTRLTVV.

This rearrangement joins TRBV5-1 to TRBJ1-2; TRBD1 is a possible D gene (6 bases). The CDR3 extends over 15 amino acids. V was pared by 0 bases and J by 2 bases, with 11 bases between. Germline loops: CDR1 SGHRS, CDR2 YFSETQ. Here the CDR3 DNA reads TGCGCCAGCAGCTTGGGACAGGCGATAAACTATGGCTACACCTTC. Protein product: CASSLGQAINYGYTF.

The rearrangement links TRBV6-2 or TRBV6-3 to TRBJ2-1; D assignment may be TRBD1 or TRBD2 (6 bases each). This CDR3 has 14 residues. Germline V gene sequence: CDR1 MNHEY, CDR2 SVGEGT. The V gene lost 6 bases and the J gene lost 9 bases, with 18 bases spanning the gap. As DNA, the CDR3 is TGTGCCAGCAGAGAGGGGGGACGACGGAGTGAGCAGTTCTTC. Its protein product is CASREGGRRSEQFF.

The CDR3 protein is CSARVPGSYNEQFF. The CDR3, as DNA: TGCAGTGCGAGGGTCCCCGGATCCTACAATGAGCAGTTCTTC. J is TRBJ2-1 and V is TRBV20-1, with a weak D call TRBD2 (5 bases). Germline V gives CDR1 DFQATT, CDR2 SNEGSKA (reference sequence). This CDR3 is built from 14 residues. Trimming stripped 6 bases from V and 1 base from J, with 13 bases between.

The genes are TRBV10-3 and TRBJ2-5, with D perhaps matching TRBD2 (6 bases). Germline lookup yields CDR1 ENHRY and CDR2 SYGVKD. The V end lost 3 bases, the J end lost 5 bases, and 10 bases lay between the germline ends. The CDR3 spans 13 residues. Here the CDR3 reads CAISDRAGETQYF. CDR3 bases: TGTGCCATCAGTGACAGGGCGGGGGAGACCCAGTACTTC.

The chain carries TRBV20-1 and TRBJ1-1; D not resolved. The germline V gene encodes CDR1 DFQATT and CDR2 SNEGSKA (reference sequence). The CDR3 length is 15 residues. V gave up 6 bases and J gave up 5 bases, with 22 bases separating them. CDR3 DNA: TGCAGTGCCCGGGTTGGATGGACCGGTTCTACTGAAGCTTTCTTT. Protein product: CSARVGWTGSTEAFF.

The genes are TRBV12-3 or TRBV12-4 and TRBJ1-1; D unresolved. This CDR3 spans 13 amino acids. The V gene lost 9 bases and the J gene lost 3 bases, with 14 bases spanning the gap. This CDR3 reads CASKSQEYTEAFF. CDR3 nucleotides: TGTGCCAGTAAATCCCAGGAATACACTGAAGCTTTCTTT.

This clonotype has a single count. V is TRBV10-3 and J is TRBJ1-1, with a possible D match to TRBD1 (5 bases). Per the germline V gene, CDR1 is ENHRY and CDR2 is SYGVKD. The CDR3 covers 14 residues. Trimming took 6 bases from V and 2 from J, leaving 13 bases between them. DNA of the CDR3: TGTGCCATCAGATCCGGGACTAAAAACACTGAAGCTTTCTTT. This sequence encodes CAIRSGTKNTEAFF.

The V gene is TRBV30, the J gene TRBJ1-5, with D possibly TRBD1 on 6 matching bases. The CDR3 has 15 amino acids. Germline V gene data show CDR1 as GTSNPN and CDR2 as SVGIG (reference sequence). Deletions cut 2 bases from V and 7 bases from J, with 18 bases between. CDR3 bases: TGTGCCTGGAGTCAGTACGGGGGGGCGGGCCAGCCCCAGCATTTT. Encoded protein: CAWSQYGGAGQPQHF.

The chain carries TRBV15 and TRBJ2-3; 9 nucleotides align to TRBD1. The CDR3 sequence is 14 residues long. The ends lost 3 bases at V and 3 bases at J; junction bases unmatched: 1. From germline, CDR1 is LNHNV and CDR2 YYDKDF (reference sequence). DNA for the CDR3: TGTGCCACCAGCAGGACAGGGGGAACAGATACGCAGTATTTT. It is translated as CATSRTGGTDTQYF.

The chain carries TRBV15 and TRBJ1-1; no definite D call. This CDR3 is 12 amino acids long. The germline gives CDR1 LNHNV, CDR2 YYDKDF (reference sequence). V was shortened by 4 bases and J by 1 base, with 4 bases between the two germline ends. The CDR3, as DNA: TGTGCCACCAGCACCCCGAACACTGAAGCTTTCTTT. The encoded protein is CATSTPNTEAFF.

The chain employs TRBV9 and TRBJ1-2, with 7 bases matching TRBD1. V lost 2 bases, J lost 8 bases, and 6 bases stayed unmatched. Germline values: CDR1 SGDLS, CDR2 YYNGEE. The length of the CDR3 is 13 residues. CDR3 DNA: TGTGCCAGCAGCGTCGACAGGGAGGGAGGCTACACCTTC. It yields the protein CASSVDREGGYTF.

The J gene is TRBJ1-2, the V gene TRBV15, with 10 bases identical to TRBD1. Looked up from germline, CDR1 is LNHNV and CDR2 is YYDKDF (reference sequence). CDR3 size: 16 residues. V trimming: 0 bases; J trimming: 5 bases; junction bases outside the gene matches: 6. The CDR3 nucleotides are TGTGCCACCAGCAGAGATGCCCAGGACAGGGGGTATGGCTACACCTTC. Its translation: CATSRDAQDRGYGYTF.